This T cell receptor (beta chain) was identified in a study of blood T cells in healthy people across ages. A word on this clonotype: The target antigen is unknown.

Study outcomes and limitations: Expanded clonotype changes were possibly confounded by unknown donor CMV status.

A second roughly 6 to 12 cycle PCR used barcoded and J-beta primers. Unique molecular identifiers of 12 random nucleotides labeled each cDNA. TCRdb itself ran the 5' RACE reads through MiXCR, one entry per CDR3 protein. Among 700,000 or so distinct CDR3 sequences listed, 20% to 25% were seen once. Material for sequencing was blood. The TCR originated in a man aged 65 to 85 in good health.

The CDR3 loop reads CASRPSPGLASYEQYV. The CDR3 DNA reads as TGTGCCAGCCGACCTTCCCCGGGACTAGCGTCCTACGAGCAGTACGTC. The chain couples TRBV12-3 or TRBV12-4 to TRBJ2-7, with 10 bases lining up with TRBD2. The length of the CDR3 is 16 residues. V lost 8 bases and J lost 1; bases outside the gene matches: 11.